This note documents a single T cell receptor (beta chain) sequence. This sample was taken from a study of blood T cell repertoires in COVID-19. Study details: There were acute and convalescent COVID-19 samples, and they came from the United States, Italy and Spain. PBMCs, B-cell-depleted T cells, or T cells were the source of the cDNA or gDNA that made up the material.

Deletions cut 3 bases from V and 2 bases from J, with 22 bases between. The CDR3 has 17 amino acids. In germline, CDR1 is DFQATT, CDR2 SNEGSKA (reference sequence). Original processing notes: Using reference gene primer amplification, nucleated cell counts were estimated. The assay was immunoSEQ multiplex PCR, and TCRdb's table has in-frame clones only and misses some. V and J calls and clone size are copied from that table; D and trimming were computed from the DNA. The sample carries about 49,000 clones, about 85% recorded once. The gene calls are TRBV20-1 and TRBJ2-5; D may be TRBD2 (5 bases). Sequenced input: peripheral blood. The receptor's source is a man in his forties with active COVID-19. Here the CDR3 reads CSASLFGGGVRQETQYF. Written as DNA, the CDR3 is TGCAGTGCTAGTCTTTTTGGTGGAGGAGTCAGACAAGAGACCCAGTACTTC.